This T cell receptor (beta chain) came from a study of breast tumors, draining lymph nodes, adjacent tissues. On this clonotype itself: Its antigen remains unknown.

Axillary draining lymph nodes of breast cancer patients supplied the node samples. Overall study findings and caveats: Tumor repertoires ranked between lymph nodes and nontumor tissue in diversity, with V and J gene preferences.

TCRdb used MiXCR to reprocess the multiplex PCR reads, holding one entry per CDR3 protein. The table has approximately 130,000 distinct CDR3 sequences, around 20% seen once; the top ten hold about 2.2%. The TCR comes from a female donor with breast cancer. Some clones in this sample may be carry-over from other donors' samples. Sequenced sample: axillary lymph node tissue.

The chain's CDR3 is CASSLSSARSYEQYF. CDR3 DNA: TGTGCCAGCAGTTTATCTAGCGCCCGCTCCTACGAGCAGTACTTC. The gene calls are TRBV28 and TRBJ2-7; TRBD2 is a possible D gene (6 bases). V gave up 1 base and J gave up 0 bases, with 10 bases separating them. Per germline, CDR1 MDHEN and CDR2 SYDVKM. This CDR3 contains 15 residues. Using reference TRBV28 and TRBJ2-7 for the parts outside the CDR3, the full variable domain is DVKVTQSSRYLVKRTGEKVFLECVQDMDHENMFWYRQDPGLGLRLIYFSYDVKMKEKGDIPEGYSVSREKKERFSLILESASTNQTSMYLCASSLSSARSYEQYFGPGTRLTVT.